The rows below give T cell receptor beta chains drawn from one sample of a study of shared clonotypes between healthy human individuals. The assay was immunoSEQ multiplex PCR, and TCRdb's table has in-frame clones only and misses some. The data hold hundreds of thousands of clones, with around 73% observed a single time. The sequencing input was memory CD4+ T cells sorted from blood. The receptors derive from a woman between 25 and 40 years old in good health. The CDR3 runs from the conserved cysteine through the conserved F or W. A D gene is named only where the DNA matches it firmly. Clone size is not always given. Where it is, it says once, few, many or a class for expanded clones.

j_call d_call clone_size v_call cdr3_nt cdr3_aa
TRBJ2-4 NA NA TRBV7-2 TGTGCCAGCACCCCCGGCAGGGTAGACATTCAGTACTTC CASTPGRVDIQYF
TRBJ2-5 TRBD1 once TRBV19 TGTGCCAGTAGTATCGGACAGGGGGAGACCCAGTACTTC CASSIGQGETQYF
TRBJ1-5 NA NA TRBV5-1 TGCGCCAGCAGCTTGGGGCCAAATCAGCCCCAGCATTTT CASSLGPNQPQHF
TRBJ2-2 NA NA TRBV28 TGTGCCGTCACAGGGCGATCGAACACCGGGGAGCTGTTTTTT CAVTGRSNTGELFF
TRBJ2-5 TRBD1 NA TRBV5-6 TGTGCCAGCAGCAAACTGGACAGGGAGGAGGAGACCCAGTACTTC CASSKLDREEETQYF
TRBJ1-5 NA NA TRBV30 TGTGCCTGGAGCGCCGGGGGGGGGAATCAGCCCCAGCATTTT CAWSAGGGNQPQHF
TRBJ2-7 NA NA TRBV7-6 TGTGCCAGCAGCTCCCTTTACGAGCAGTACTTC CASSSLYEQYF
TRBJ1-1 NA once TRBV19 TGTGCCAGTAGTATTAAGAGACGGCTAAAAGGCCACACTGAAGCTTTCTTT CASSIKRRLKGHTEAFF
TRBJ1-5 NA NA TRBV28 TGTGCCAGCAGTCGACGGGGGACTCTGACATCGGATCAGCCCCAGCATTTT CASSRRGTLTSDQPQHF
TRBJ2-3 TRBD1 NA TRBV5-6 TGTGCCAGCAGCGCATCCGACAGGGGCGTGACAGATACGCAGTATTTT CASSASDRGVTDTQYF
TRBJ1-1 NA few TRBV7-9 TGTGCCAGCAGCTTATCCGGTGGGCACACTGAAGCTTTCTTT CASSLSGGHTEAFF
TRBJ2-2 TRBD2 NA TRBV7-9 TGTGCCAGCAGCCTCCGGACGAGCGGGGCCACCGGGGAGCTGTTTTTT CASSLRTSGATGELFF
TRBJ2-7 TRBD1 NA TRBV28 TGTGCCAGCAGTTTCGGCAGGGGGTGGAACGAGCAGTACTTC CASSFGRGWNEQYF
TRBJ1-1 NA NA TRBV6-1 TGTGCCAGCAGTGGCCAAACGGACACTGAAGCTTTCTTT CASSGQTDTEAFF
TRBJ1-2 NA NA TRBV27 TGTGCCAGCAGTATAACCACGGACGGAATTTATGGCTACACCTTC CASSITTDGIYGYTF
TRBJ2-7 NA once TRBV18 TGTGCCAGCTCCCCTACGGAGTACGAGCAGTACTTC CASSPTEYEQYF
TRBJ2-6 NA NA TRBV27 TGTGCCAGCAGCGGTATTGCGGCTGGGGCCAACGTCCTGACTTTC CASSGIAAGANVLTF
TRBJ1-2 TRBD1 NA TRBV6-6 TGTGCCAGCAGTTCGGGACAGGGCATAGGCTACACCTTC CASSSGQGIGYTF
TRBJ2-3 NA NA TRBV19 TGTGCCTCTACCCCCCCTATAGGGGGTAAGAATACGCAGTATTTT CASTPPIGGKNTQYF
TRBJ1-4 NA NA TRBV5-1 TGCGCCAGCAGCCCGCCCGGGGTGCGGCCCGAAAAACTGTTTTTT CASSPPGVRPEKLFF
TRBJ2-7 NA few TRBV7-9 TGTGCCAGCAGCTTAGCGCAGGGACGCTATGGGCAGTACTTC CASSLAQGRYGQYF
TRBJ2-1 NA NA TRBV29-1 TGCAGCGTGAGGGGTGTGGGCTCCTACAATGAGCAGTTCTTC CSVRGVGSYNEQFF
TRBJ2-4 TRBD1 many TRBV11-2 TGTGCCAGCAGCCCGACAGGGGGACACGACATTCAGTACTTC CASSPTGGHDIQYF
TRBJ2-6 NA NA TRBV28 TGTGCCAGCAGCGCCCCCTCTGGGGCCAACGTCCTGACTTTC CASSAPSGANVLTF
TRBJ2-1 TRBD2 NA TRBV5-1 TGCGCCAGCAGCCCAACAGCGGGGAGCTCCTACAATGAGCAGTTCTTC CASSPTAGSSYNEQFF
TRBJ2-2 NA once TRBV7-7 TGTGCCAGCAGCTTAGCACCCAACACGGATTCCAACGGGGAGCTGTTTTTT CASSLAPNTDSNGELFF
TRBJ2-5 NA NA TRBV28 TGTGCCAGCAGGCCACCCCGGCTCCAAGAGACCCAGTACTTC CASRPPRLQETQYF
TRBJ1-5 TRBD1 NA TRBV6-4 TGTGCCAGCAGTGAATCATTGCGGACAGGGAGAAATCAGCCCCAGCATTTT CASSESLRTGRNQPQHF
TRBJ1-2 NA NA TRBV6-5 TGTGCCAGCAGTTACTCGAATTCTTGGACAGACTATGGCTACACCTTC CASSYSNSWTDYGYTF
TRBJ2-1 TRBD1 NA TRBV25-1 TGTGCCAGCAGTGAACCCAGGACAGGGGGGCAGTTCTTC CASSEPRTGGQFF
TRBJ1-4 NA few TRBV5-1 TGCGCCAGGTGGGGAAGGGGACAAACTAATGAAAAACTGTTTTTT CARWGRGQTNEKLFF
TRBJ1-5 NA NA TRBV7-3 TGTGCCAGCAGCTTGGAACAAAATCAGCCCCAGCATTTT CASSLEQNQPQHF
TRBJ2-7 TRBD2 NA TRBV4-2 TGTGCCAGCAGCCACCAAGGGGGTAGCGGGAGGAACTCCTACGAGCAGTACTTC CASSHQGGSGRNSYEQYF
TRBJ1-1 NA NA TRBV7-2 TGTGCCAGCAGCTCGGACGGTCTGATAGAAGCTTTCTTT CASSSDGLIEAFF
TRBJ1-1 NA NA TRBV5-6 TGTGCCAGCAGCAATCTACAACTGGTGAACACTGAAGCTTTCTTT CASSNLQLVNTEAFF
TRBJ2-3 TRBD2 many TRBV6-5 TGTGCCAGCAGTCGACTAGCGGGATCGGATACGCAGTATTTT CASSRLAGSDTQYF
TRBJ1-1 NA NA TRBV28 TGTGCCAGCAGTTTATTCGGAGGAGGACGGATTCTTTCTGAAGCTTTCTTT CASSLFGGGRILSEAFF
TRBJ1-2 TRBD1 NA TRBV28 TGTGCCAGCACCACCGCGGGCAGGGGGGGGCGAGTCTACACCTTC CASTTAGRGGRVYTF
TRBJ1-4 NA NA TRBV29-1 TGCAGCGAACAGCTGGCAACTAATGAAAAACTGTTTTTT CSEQLATNEKLFF
TRBJ1-3 NA NA TRBV7-2 TGTGGTTGGACAGCCTCTGGAAACACCATATATTTT CGWTASGNTIYF
TRBJ2-7 NA NA TRBV20-1 TGCAGTGCTAGAGGCCCATACGAGCAGTACTTC CSARGPYEQYF
TRBJ2-7 TRBD2 NA TRBV5-1 TGCGCCAGCAGTTCTCTAGCGGACTCCTACGAGCAGTACTTC CASSSLADSYEQYF
TRBJ1-1 NA NA TRBV5-1 TGCGCCAGCAGCTTGGACTCAGGGGTAACTGAAGCTTTCTTT CASSLDSGVTEAFF
TRBJ2-1 NA NA TRBV5-4 TGTGCCAGCAGCTTGTACGGGGGCAAAACATACAATGAGCAGTTCTTC CASSLYGGKTYNEQFF
TRBJ2-1 NA NA TRBV19 TGTGCCAGTACCGGAGGGAGCTCCTACAATGAGCAGTTCTTC CASTGGSSYNEQFF
TRBJ2-3 NA NA TRBV19 TGTGCCAGTAGTCCACCCAGGTGGCGGGGCACAGATACGCAGTATTTT CASSPPRWRGTDTQYF
TRBJ2-7 TRBD1 NA TRBV4-2 TGTGCCAGCAGCCTACCCGGGGACAGGGGGCTGTCCCACGAGCAGTACTTC CASSLPGDRGLSHEQYF
TRBJ2-2 TRBD1 NA TRBV6-6 TGTGCCAGCATTGACAGGGCTAACACCGGGGAGCTGTTTTTT CASIDRANTGELFF
TRBJ2-7 NA NA TRBV13 TGTGCCAGCAGCGCCCGTTACGAGCAGTACTTC CASSARYEQYF
TRBJ1-1 NA few TRBV19 TGTGCCAGTAGTATGTTGGGGGGCCCCGTTGTCACTGAAGCTTTCTTT CASSMLGGPVVTEAFF
TRBJ1-1 TRBD1 NA TRBV19 TGTGCCAGTAGTCCTCGTGACAGGGGGCGAACTGAAGCTTTCTTT CASSPRDRGRTEAFF
TRBJ2-3 TRBD2 NA TRBV2 TGTGCCAGCAGGGGAGCTAGCGGGAATACGCAGTATTTT CASRGASGNTQYF
TRBJ1-5 NA NA TRBV19 TGTGCCAGTAGACCGGGGGGGAATAGCAATCAGCCCCAGCATTTT CASRPGGNSNQPQHF
TRBJ1-1 TRBD1 once TRBV4-1 TGCGCCAGCAGCCAAGTTAGGCAGGGGGCGAAAAGTACTGAAGCTTTCTTT CASSQVRQGAKSTEAFF
TRBJ1-3 NA NA TRBV11-2 TGTGCCAGCTCGACAGCCAAGGCTTCTGGAAACACCATATATTTT CASSTAKASGNTIYF